This entry features one TCR beta chain sequence. The germline gives CDR1 SGHRS, CDR2 YFSETQ. This CDR3 has 13 amino acids. Trimming took 3 bases from V and 5 from J; bases not matched to a gene: 3. MiXCR, applied by TCRdb to the RT-PCR reads, yields one record per CDR3 protein. The data contain approximately 200,000 distinct CDR3 sequences, 11% to 15% of them seen just once; the ten biggest clones take up 11%. This sample was included in a study of patients and donors after allogeneic stem cell transplantation. The receptor was derived from a human donor who was either an allogeneic HSCT recipient or a stem cell or donor lymphocyte infusion donor (not recorded which). It is not recorded whose cells these are; they may come from a transplant donor. The chain joins TRBV5-1 to TRBJ1-2, with 8 bases lining up with TRBD1. The sequenced material came from blood, either unsorted or a sorted T cell fraction (not recorded which). The DNA for the CDR3 is TGCGCCAGCAGCTACGGACAGGGATATGGCTACACCTTC. It yields the protein CASSYGQGYGYTF. The variable domain in full, with the rest retrieved from reference TRBV5-1 and TRBJ1-2, is KAGVTQTPRYLIKTRGQQVTLSCSPISGHRSVSWYQQTPGQGLQFLFEYFSETQRNKGNFPGRFSGRQFSNSRSEMNVSTLELGDSALYLCASSYGQGYGYTFGSGTRLTVV.